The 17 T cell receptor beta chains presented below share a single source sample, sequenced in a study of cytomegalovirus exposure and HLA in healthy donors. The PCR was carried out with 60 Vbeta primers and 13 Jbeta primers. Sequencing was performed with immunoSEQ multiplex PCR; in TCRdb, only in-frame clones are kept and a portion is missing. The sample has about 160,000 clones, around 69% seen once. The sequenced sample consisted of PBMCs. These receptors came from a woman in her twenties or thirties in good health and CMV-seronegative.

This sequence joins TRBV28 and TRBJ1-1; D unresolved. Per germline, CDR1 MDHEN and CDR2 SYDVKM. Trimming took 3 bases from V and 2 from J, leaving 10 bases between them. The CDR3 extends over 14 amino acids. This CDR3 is CASSFLPVNTEAFF. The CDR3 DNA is TGTGCCAGCAGTTTTTTACCGGTCAACACTGAAGCTTTCTTT.

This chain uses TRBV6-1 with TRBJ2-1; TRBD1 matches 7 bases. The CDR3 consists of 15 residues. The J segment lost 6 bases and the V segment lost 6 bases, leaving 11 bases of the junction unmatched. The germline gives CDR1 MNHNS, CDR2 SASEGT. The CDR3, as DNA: TGTGCCAGCAGGGTGACAGGGAAAGGGAGCAATGAGCAGTTCTTC. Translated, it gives CASRVTGKGSNEQFF.

This chain's CDR3 is CASSLVIAGGTEAFF. For the CDR3, the DNA is TGTGCCAGCAGCTTAGTTATCGCGGGAGGGACTGAAGCTTTCTTT. The rearrangement joins TRBV11-2 to TRBJ1-1, with D hard to call. Looked up from germline, CDR1 is SGHAT and CDR2 is FQNNGV. The V gene lost 1 base and the J gene lost 5 bases, with 14 bases spanning the gap. The CDR3 has 15 amino acids.

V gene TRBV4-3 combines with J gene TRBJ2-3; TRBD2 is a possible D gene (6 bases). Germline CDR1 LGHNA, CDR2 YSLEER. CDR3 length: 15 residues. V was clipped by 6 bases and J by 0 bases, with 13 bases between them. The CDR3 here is CASSQTSTSTDTQYF. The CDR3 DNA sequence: TGCGCCAGCAGTCAGACTAGTACTAGCACAGATACGCAGTATTTT.

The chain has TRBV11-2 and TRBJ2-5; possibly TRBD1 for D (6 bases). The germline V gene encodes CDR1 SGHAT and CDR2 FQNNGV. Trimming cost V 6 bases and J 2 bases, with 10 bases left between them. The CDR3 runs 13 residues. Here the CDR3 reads CASSTGIQETQYF. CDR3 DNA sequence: TGTGCCAGCAGTACAGGGATACAAGAGACCCAGTACTTC.

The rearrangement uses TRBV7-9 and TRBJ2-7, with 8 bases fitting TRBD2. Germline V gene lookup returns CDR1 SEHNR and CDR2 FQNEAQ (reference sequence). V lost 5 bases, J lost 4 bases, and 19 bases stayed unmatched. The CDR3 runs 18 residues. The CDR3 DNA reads TGTGCCAGCAGCAATTATAGAAGTTCACGGGAGGGCTTGTACGAGCAGTACTTC. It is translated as CASSNYRSSREGLYEQYF.

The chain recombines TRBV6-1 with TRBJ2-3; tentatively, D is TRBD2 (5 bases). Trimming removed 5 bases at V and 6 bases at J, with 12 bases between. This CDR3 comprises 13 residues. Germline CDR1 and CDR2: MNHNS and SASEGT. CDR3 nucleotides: TGTGCCAGCAGTAGAGAGAGGGCGGATACGCAGTATTTT. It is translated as CASSRERADTQYF.

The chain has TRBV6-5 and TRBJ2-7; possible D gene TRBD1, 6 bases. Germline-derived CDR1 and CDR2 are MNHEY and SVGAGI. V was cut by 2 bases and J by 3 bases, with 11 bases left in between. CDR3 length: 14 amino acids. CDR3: CASSYTQQGYEQYF. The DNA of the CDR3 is TGTGCCAGCAGTTACACCCAACAGGGCTACGAGCAGTACTTC.

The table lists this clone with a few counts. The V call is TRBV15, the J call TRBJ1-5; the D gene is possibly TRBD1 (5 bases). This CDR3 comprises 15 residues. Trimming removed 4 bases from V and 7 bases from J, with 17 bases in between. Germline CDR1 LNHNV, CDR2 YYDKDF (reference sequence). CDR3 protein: CATSIRGRGGQPQHF. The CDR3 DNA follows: TGTGCCACCAGCATAAGGGGCAGAGGCGGACAGCCCCAGCATTTT. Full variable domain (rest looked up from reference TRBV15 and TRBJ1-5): DAMVIQNPRYQVTQFGKPVTLSCSQTLNHNVMYWYQQKSSQAPKLLFHYYDKDFNNEADTPDNFQSRRPNTSFCFLDIRSPGLGDTAMYLCATSIRGRGGQPQHFGDGTRLSIL.

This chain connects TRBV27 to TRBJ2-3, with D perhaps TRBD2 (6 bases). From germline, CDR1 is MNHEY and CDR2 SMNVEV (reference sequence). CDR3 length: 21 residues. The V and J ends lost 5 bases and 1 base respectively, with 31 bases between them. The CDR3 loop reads CASSHLFGGTLNSAGTDTQYF. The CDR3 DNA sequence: TGTGCCAGCAGTCACCTCTTTGGCGGGACTCTTAATTCTGCCGGCACAGATACGCAGTATTTT.

CDR3 protein: CASSQQYARGEQYF. DNA for the CDR3: TGTGCCAGCAGCCAGCAGTATGCCAGGGGCGAGCAGTACTTC. This chain connects TRBV13 to TRBJ2-7, with D perhaps TRBD1 (6 bases). The germline CDR1 and CDR2 sequences are PRHDT and FYEKMQ (reference sequence). The ends were cut back, 5 bases at V and 6 bases at J, with 17 bases in the middle. This CDR3 spans 14 amino acids.

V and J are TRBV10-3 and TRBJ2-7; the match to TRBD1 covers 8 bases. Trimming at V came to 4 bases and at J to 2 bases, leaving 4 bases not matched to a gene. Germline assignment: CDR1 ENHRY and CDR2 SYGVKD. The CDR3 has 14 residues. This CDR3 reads CAISGRDRTYEQYF. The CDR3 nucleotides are TGTGCCATCAGTGGAAGGGACAGGACCTACGAGCAGTACTTC.

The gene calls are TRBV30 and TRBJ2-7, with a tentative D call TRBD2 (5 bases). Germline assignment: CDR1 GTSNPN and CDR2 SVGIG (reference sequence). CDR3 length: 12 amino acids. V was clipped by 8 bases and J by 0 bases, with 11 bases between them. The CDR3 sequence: CARGGSSYEQYF. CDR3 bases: TGTGCCCGGGGTGGCAGCTCCTACGAGCAGTACTTC.

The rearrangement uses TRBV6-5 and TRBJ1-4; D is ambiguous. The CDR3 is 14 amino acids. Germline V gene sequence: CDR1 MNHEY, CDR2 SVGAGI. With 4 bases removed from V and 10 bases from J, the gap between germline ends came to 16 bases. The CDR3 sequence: CASSSGPRGRKLFF. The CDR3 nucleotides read TGTGCCAGCAGTTCTGGACCTCGAGGGAGAAAACTGTTTTTT.

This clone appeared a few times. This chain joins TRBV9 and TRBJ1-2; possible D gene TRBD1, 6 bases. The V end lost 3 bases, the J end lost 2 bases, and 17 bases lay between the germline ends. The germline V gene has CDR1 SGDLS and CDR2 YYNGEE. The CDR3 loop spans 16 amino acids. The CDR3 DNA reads TGTGCCAGCAGCGGAGGACAGAGAACAGCCAACTATGGCTACACCTTC. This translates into CASSGGQRTANYGYTF.

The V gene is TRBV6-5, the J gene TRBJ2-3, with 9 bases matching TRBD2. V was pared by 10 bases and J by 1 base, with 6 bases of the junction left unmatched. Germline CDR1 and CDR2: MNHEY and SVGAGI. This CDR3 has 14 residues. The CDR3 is CATKRTSGTDTQYF. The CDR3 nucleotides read TGTGCCACGAAAAGGACTAGCGGCACAGATACGCAGTATTTT.

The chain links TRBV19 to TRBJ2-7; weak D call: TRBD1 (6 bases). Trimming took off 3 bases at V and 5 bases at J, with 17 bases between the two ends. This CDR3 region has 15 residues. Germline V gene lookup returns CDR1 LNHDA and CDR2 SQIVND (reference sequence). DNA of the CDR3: TGTGCCAGTAGTATGCTCAGGACAGCACGCAACGAGCAGTACTTC. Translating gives CASSMLRTARNEQYF.